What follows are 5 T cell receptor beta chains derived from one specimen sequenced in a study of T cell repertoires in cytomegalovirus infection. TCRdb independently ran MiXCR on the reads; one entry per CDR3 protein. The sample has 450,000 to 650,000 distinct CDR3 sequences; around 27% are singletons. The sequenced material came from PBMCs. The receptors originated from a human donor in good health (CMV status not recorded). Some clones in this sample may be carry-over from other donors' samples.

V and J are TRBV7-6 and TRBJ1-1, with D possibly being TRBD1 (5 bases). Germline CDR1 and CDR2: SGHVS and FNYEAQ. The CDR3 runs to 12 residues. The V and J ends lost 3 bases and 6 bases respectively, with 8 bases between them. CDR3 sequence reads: CASSFLGAEAFF. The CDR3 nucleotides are TGTGCCAGCAGCTTTTTGGGGGCTGAAGCTTTCTTT. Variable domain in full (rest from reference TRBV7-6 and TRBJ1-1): GAGVSQSPRYKVTKRGQDVALRCDPISGHVSLYWYRQALGQGPEFLTYFNYEAQQDKSGLPNDRFSAERPEGSISTLTIQRTEQRDSAMYRCASSFLGAEAFFGQGTRLTVV.

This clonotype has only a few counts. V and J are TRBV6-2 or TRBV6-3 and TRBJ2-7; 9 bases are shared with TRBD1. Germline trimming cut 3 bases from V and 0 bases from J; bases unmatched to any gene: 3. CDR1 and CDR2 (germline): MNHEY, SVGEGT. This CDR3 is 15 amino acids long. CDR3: CASSYGTGPSYEQYV. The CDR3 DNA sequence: TGTGCCAGCAGTTATGGGACAGGGCCCTCCTACGAGCAGTACGTC.

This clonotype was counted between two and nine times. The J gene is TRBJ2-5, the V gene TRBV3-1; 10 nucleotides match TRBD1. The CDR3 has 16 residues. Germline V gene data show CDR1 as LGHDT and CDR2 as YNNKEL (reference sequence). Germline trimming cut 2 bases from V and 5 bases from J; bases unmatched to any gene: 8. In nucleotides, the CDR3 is TGTGCCAGCAGCCAACGCGACAGGGGGCGATTTGAGACCCAGTACTTC. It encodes CASSQRDRGRFETQYF.

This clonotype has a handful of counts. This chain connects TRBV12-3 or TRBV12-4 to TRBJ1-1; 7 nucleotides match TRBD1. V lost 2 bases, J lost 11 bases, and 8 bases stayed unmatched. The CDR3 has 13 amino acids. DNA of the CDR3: TGTGCCAGCAGTTTAAGGCAGGGGGTGAACGCTTTCTTT. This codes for CASSLRQGVNAFF.

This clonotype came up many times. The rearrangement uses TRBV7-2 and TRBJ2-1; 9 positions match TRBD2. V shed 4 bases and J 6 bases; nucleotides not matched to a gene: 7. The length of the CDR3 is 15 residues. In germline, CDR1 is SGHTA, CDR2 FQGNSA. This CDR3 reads CASSSARGRGNEQFF. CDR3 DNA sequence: TGTGCCAGCAGCTCCGCCCGCGGGAGGGGCAATGAGCAGTTCTTC.